Listed here are 7 T cell receptor beta chains from one sample, sequenced in a study of blood T cell repertoires in acute mononucleosis (TCRdb year 2020). The investigation overall reported the following: GLC-BM selection appeared to involve both chains, including public TCRbeta motifs on BV14-BJ2 and BV20-BJ1 alongside a TCRalpha motif on AV5-AJ31.

Libraries were made using the immunoSEQ multiplex PCR assay. TCRdb limited this immuneACCESS table to in-frame rearrangements with V and J called. A share of clones is missing; checked studies link under half to unresolved V genes, and the rest is unexplained. This sample is represented by some 2,600 clones; around a quarter of them were singletons. The ten largest clones take up roughly half of the sample. The sample's time point, from its label and the paper: convalescence about 6 months (5-8 months) after acute presentation (visit 7). The sequencing here drew on EBV GLC epitope tetramer+ CD8+ T cells sorted from PBMCs, taken during convalescence from infectious mononucleosis. This specimen's cell subset or site label, interpreted: CD8 T cells binding tetramer with EBV BMLF1 280-288 peptide (GLC-BM). The source is a young woman with infectious mononucleosis caused by EBV.

The V gene is TRBV2, the J gene TRBJ2-1, with D hard to call. CDR3 length: 12 residues. Germline V gene data show CDR1 as SNHLY and CDR2 as FYNNEI. V gave up 3 bases and J gave up 6 bases, with 6 bases separating them. The CDR3: CASSDPGNEQFF. The DNA of the CDR3 is TGTGCCAGCAGTGATCCGGGCAATGAGCAGTTCTTC.

The CDR3 reads CASQVGGDTQYF. The DNA for the CDR3 is TGTGCCAGCCAAGTGGGGGGGGATACGCAGTATTTT. J is TRBJ2-3 and V is TRBV27, with TRBD2 matching over 7 bases. The CDR3 covers 12 residues. V gave up 8 bases and J gave up 6 bases; unmatched junction bases: 5. Per the germline V gene, CDR1 is MNHEY and CDR2 is SMNVEV (reference sequence).

This clone was seen many times. This sequence joins TRBV2 and TRBJ2-7; no clear D gene. CDR3 length: 14 amino acids. Per germline, CDR1 SNHLY and CDR2 FYNNEI. Trimming left V 6 bases short and J 4 bases short, with 16 bases between. CDR3 nucleotides: TGTGCCAGCAGCTCCGGCGGTGTACGGTACGAGCAGTACTTC. It translates to CASSSGGVRYEQYF.

A word on this clone: This likely stems from a read error, as it lies one base from a far larger clone. The chain joins TRBV27 to TRBJ2-3; D is unclear. Looked up from germline, CDR1 is MNHEY and CDR2 is SMNVEV (reference sequence). CDR3 length: 17 amino acids. The V gene lost 3 bases and the J gene lost 2 bases, with 18 bases spanning the gap. CDR3 region: CASSLIQVSQYTDTQYF. CDR3 coding DNA: TGTGCCAGCAGTTTGATCCAGGTATCCCAATACACAGATACGCAGTATTTT.

Many counts were recorded for this clone. V gene TRBV9 combines with J gene TRBJ2-1, with 11 nucleotides matching TRBD2. Trimming took 3 bases from V and 4 from J; bases not matched to a gene: 6. Germline V gene sequence: CDR1 SGDLS, CDR2 YYNGEE. CDR3 length: 16 residues. Here the CDR3 reads CASSAIGTSGYNEQFF. The DNA for the CDR3 is TGTGCCAGCAGCGCGATTGGGACTAGCGGATACAATGAGCAGTTCTTC. Variable domain in full (rest from reference TRBV9 and TRBJ2-1): DSGVTQTPKHLITATGQRVTLRCSPRSGDLSVYWYQQSLDQGLQFLIQYYNGEERAKGNILERFSAQQFPDLHSELNLSSLELGDSALYFCASSAIGTSGYNEQFFGPGTRLTVL.

This clone has more than one count but fewer than ten. A far larger clone lies a single base away; this is likely a read error. Other DNA sequences in this sample translate to the same CDR3. This chain joins TRBV29-1 and TRBJ2-7; no reliable D call. CDR3 length equals 11 residues. Germline values: CDR1 SQVTM, CDR2 ANQGSEA. Trimming left V 6 bases short and J 3 bases short, with 9 bases between. CDR3 coding DNA: TGCAGCGTCGAATCGGGCTACGAGCAGTACTTC. Its protein product is CSVESGYEQYF.

Ten or more counts support this clone. For the CDR3, the DNA is TGTGCCAGCAGCTTGGGACTAGCGGGAGTAGGGTACGAGCAGTACTTC. Translated, it gives CASSLGLAGVGYEQYF. The rearrangement uses TRBV11-2 and TRBJ2-7; 14 bases are a match to TRBD2. V shed 3 bases and J 4 bases; nucleotides not matched to a gene: 5. This CDR3 has 16 residues. CDR1 is SGHAT, CDR2 FQNNGV, per germline.